The 25 T cell receptor beta chains below were found in one sample sequenced in a study of T-cell reconstitution after alpha-beta-depleted transplantation in children. It was with unique molecular identifiers that the TCRbeta library was prepared. TCRdb fed the PCR reads into MiXCR, producing one record per CDR3 protein. The sample includes over 85,000 distinct CDR3 sequences, 4.5% to 7.5% of them seen just once. Sequencing was performed on PBMCs, mostly from graft donor cells, taken 60 days after TCRalphabeta/CD19-depleted stem cell transplant. These receptors originate from a female patient under 10 years old who had a stem cell transplant for Fanconi anemia, so the T cells may come from the graft donor.

The chain uses TRBV15 and TRBJ2-2, with D perhaps matching TRBD2 (5 bases). Germline CDR1 LNHNV, CDR2 YYDKDF (reference sequence). V lost 3 bases to trimming and J lost 6 bases, with 14 bases between them. This CDR3 is 15 amino acids long. DNA for the CDR3: TGTGCCACCAGCAGGGTCCTGGGCGGGCCCGGGGAGCTGTTTTTT. Protein sequence: CATSRVLGGPGELFF.

In its sample, this clonotype was seen many times. The gene calls are TRBV24-1 and TRBJ2-5, with D perhaps being TRBD1 or TRBD2 (6 bases each). The CDR3 contains 16 residues. V was clipped by 1 base and J by 8 bases, with 19 bases between them. CDR1 and CDR2 from the germline V gene are KGHDR and SFDVKD. Written as DNA, the CDR3 is TGTGCCACCAGTGATTTTAAGTCCGGGGGCTTCGGTACCCAGTACTTC. It encodes CATSDFKSGGFGTQYF.

In this sample, this clonotype turned up many times. The V gene is TRBV12-3 or TRBV12-4, the J gene TRBJ2-3, with 8 bases aligning to TRBD2. The V segment lost 7 bases and the J segment 0 bases; nucleotides outside the gene matches: 12. There are 17 residues in the CDR3. In nucleotides, the CDR3 is TGTGCCAGCACCAACCGGGGGGCTAGCGGGAGCACAGATACGCAGTATTTT. This sequence encodes CASTNRGASGSTDTQYF.

This clonotype was observed at least ten times. This sequence joins TRBV6-5 and TRBJ2-7; no reliable D call. Trimming removed 6 bases at V and 4 bases at J, with 16 bases between. The CDR3 length is 14 residues. Germline lookup yields CDR1 MNHEY and CDR2 SVGAGI. CDR3 sequence reads: CASRPLTSFYEQYF. CDR3 DNA sequence: TGTGCCAGCAGACCACTAACCTCCTTTTACGAGCAGTACTTC.

This clonotype was counted at least ten times. The rearrangement joins TRBV24-1 to TRBJ2-3; 10 bases line up with TRBD1. The V and J ends lost 3 bases and 3 bases, in that order; junction bases with no gene match: 5. CDR3 length equals 16 residues. The germline CDR1 and CDR2 sequences are KGHDR and SFDVKD. In DNA, the CDR3 is TGTGCCACCAGTGATCCGCCGGGACAGGGGACAGATACGCAGTATTTT. This codes for CATSDPPGQGTDTQYF.

This clonotype was recorded a few times. The chain is built from TRBV18 and TRBJ2-3, with 7 bases matching TRBD2. The trim removed 3 bases at V and 6 bases at J, leaving 15 bases unmatched. CDR1 KGHSH and CDR2 LQKENI come from the germline V gene. The length of the CDR3 is 17 residues. As DNA, the CDR3 is TGTGCCAGCTCACCGTTTCCCCGCGGGACTACGCACGATACGCAGTATTTT. Translating gives CASSPFPRGTTHDTQYF.

This clonotype occurred many times. V usage is TRBV29-1 and J usage is TRBJ2-2, with 11 positions matching TRBD1. V was clipped by 4 bases and J by 6 bases; unmatched bases: 10. The CDR3 has 16 amino acids. Germline assignment: CDR1 SQVTM and CDR2 ANQGSEA. The CDR3, as DNA: TGCAGCGTTGCGATCCGGGACAGGGGGATTGCCGGGGAGCTGTTTTTT. It is translated as CSVAIRDRGIAGELFF.

In this sample, this clonotype turned up many times. The J gene is TRBJ2-7, the V gene TRBV12-3 or TRBV12-4, with 10 bases that match TRBD2. This CDR3 has 16 residues. J was trimmed by 1 base and V by 4 bases; bases with no gene match: 7. The CDR3, as DNA: TGTGCCAGCAGTTACTTTCTGACTAGCGGGTCCTACGAGCAGTACTTC. This translates into CASSYFLTSGSYEQYF.

This clonotype has a count of ten or more. This chain connects TRBV5-1 to TRBJ2-7; 7 bases agree with TRBD1. The CDR3 has 14 residues. Germline CDR1 reads SGHRS; CDR2 reads YFSETQ. After removal of 4 bases from V and 2 bases from J, the junction contained 6 bases not matched to a gene. The CDR3 spells CASSQRDRAYEQYF. The CDR3 nucleotides are TGCGCCAGCAGCCAGAGGGACAGAGCCTACGAGCAGTACTTC.

This clonotype appeared a few times. The rearrangement joins TRBV3-1 to TRBJ2-3, with TRBD2 matching over 10 bases. This CDR3 is built from 18 residues. With V trimmed by 2 bases and J by 3 bases, 11 bases remained unmatched. Germline V lookup: CDR1 LGHDT, CDR2 YNNKEL (reference sequence). This CDR3 is CASSQFASGRWETDTQYF. DNA of the CDR3: TGTGCCAGCAGCCAATTTGCTAGCGGGAGATGGGAAACAGATACGCAGTATTTT.

At least ten counts were recorded for this clonotype. CDR3 nucleotides: TGCAGTGCCGAGGGACAAGCACAAGAGACCCAGTACTTC. As protein: CSAEGQAQETQYF. This chain uses TRBV20-1 with TRBJ2-5, with D perhaps matching TRBD1 (6 bases). This CDR3 spans 13 amino acids. Germline V gene sequence: CDR1 DFQATT, CDR2 SNEGSKA (reference sequence). V was shortened by 6 bases and J by 2 bases, with 13 bases between the two germline ends.

This clonotype was detected ten times or more. The rearrangement links TRBV7-3 to TRBJ2-3, with TRBD2 matching over 9 bases. The CDR3 has 17 amino acids. Germline values: CDR1 SGHTA, CDR2 FQGTGA. V dropped 0 bases and J dropped 2; count of bases not matched to a gene: 6. CDR3 residues: CASSLTRLAGFTDTQYF. The CDR3 bases are TGTGCCAGCAGCTTAACCCGGCTAGCGGGGTTCACAGATACGCAGTATTTT.

In this sample, this clonotype turned up many times. This chain joins TRBV9 and TRBJ1-2; tentatively, D is TRBD1 (6 bases). The V and J ends lost 2 bases and 0 bases respectively, with 8 bases between them. CDR3 length: 14 residues. The germline V gene has CDR1 SGDLS and CDR2 YYNGEE. CDR3 in amino acids: CASSVRDTNYGYTF. The CDR3 DNA reads TGTGCCAGCAGCGTTCGGGACACTAACTATGGCTACACCTTC.

This clonotype was detected many times. The chain joins TRBV5-1 to TRBJ2-5; TRBD2 agrees at 7 bases. The V segment lost 3 bases and the J segment 0 bases; nucleotides outside the gene matches: 5. The germline gives CDR1 SGHRS, CDR2 YFSETQ. This CDR3 is 15 amino acids long. CDR3 loop: CASSSFTSDQETQYF. CDR3 bases: TGCGCCAGCAGCTCCTTTACTAGCGACCAAGAGACCCAGTACTTC.

This clonotype showed up many times. The CDR3 region is CASRLIAGQETQYF. In nucleotides, the CDR3 is TGTGCCAGCAGATTAATAGCGGGCCAAGAGACCCAGTACTTC. V and J are TRBV7-2 and TRBJ2-5; TRBD2 matches at 7 bases. CDR3 length equals 14 residues. J gave up 1 base and V 6 bases, and 5 bases lay outside the gene matches. CDR1 and CDR2 (germline): SGHTA, FQGNSA. Full variable domain (missing parts from reference TRBV7-2 and TRBJ2-5): GAGVSQSPSNKVTEKGKDVELRCDPISGHTALYWYRQSLGQGLEFLIYFQGNSAPDKSGLPSDRFSAERTGGSVSTLTIQRTQQEDSAVYLCASRLIAGQETQYFGPGTRLLVL.

The J gene is TRBJ2-5, the V gene TRBV5-1; 15 nucleotides line up with TRBD2. The germline V gene encodes CDR1 SGHRS and CDR2 YFSETQ. The CDR3 extends over 18 amino acids. Germline trimming cut 0 bases from V and 1 base from J; bases unmatched to any gene: 4. The DNA for the CDR3 is TGCGCCAGCAGCTTGGAATTGGGACTAGCGGGGGGCCAAGAGACCCAGTACTTC. Translation: CASSLELGLAGGQETQYF.

A word on this clonotype: A much larger clone sits a single nucleotide away, making a read error possible. The chain uses TRBV25-1 and TRBJ2-1, with D unclear. Germline lookup yields CDR1 MGHDK and CDR2 SYGVNS. The CDR3 is made up of 12 amino acids. CDR3 coding DNA: TGTGCCAGCAGTGAATGGGTAGGGCCAGTCCTCTTC. Amino acids: CASSEWVGPVLF.

This clonotype has ten or more counts. As DNA, the CDR3 is TGTGCCAGCAGTTTAGGGCAGGGGTACACCGGGGAGCTGTTTTTT. Protein product: CASSLGQGYTGELFF. This chain connects TRBV12-3 or TRBV12-4 to TRBJ2-2; the D gene is possibly TRBD1 (6 bases). V was pared by 1 base and J by 3 bases, with 9 bases between. The CDR3 extends over 15 amino acids.

The chain couples TRBV30 to TRBJ2-5, with 7 bases fitting TRBD1. The CDR3 length is 17 residues. V gave up 3 bases and J gave up 4 bases; unmatched junction bases: 17. Germline V gives CDR1 GTSNPN, CDR2 SVGIG (reference sequence). As DNA, the CDR3 is TGTGCCTGGAGAAATCGGATAAGGGGGCCTGTAAGAGAGACCCAGTACTTC. Translated: CAWRNRIRGPVRETQYF.

The sample holds many counts of this clonotype. The chain links TRBV5-1 to TRBJ2-2; TRBD1 agrees at 8 bases. The CDR3 totals 15 residues. Germline V lookup: CDR1 SGHRS, CDR2 YFSETQ. V shed 4 bases, J shed 4 bases, and the junction held 6 bases outside the gene matches. CDR3 protein: CASSDGQGRTGELFF. CDR3 DNA: TGCGCCAGCAGCGACGGACAGGGTCGCACCGGGGAGCTGTTTTTT.

In its sample, this clonotype was seen many times. J is TRBJ2-1 and V is TRBV3-1, with a tentative D call TRBD2 (6 bases). V gave up 0 bases and J gave up 0 bases, with 12 bases separating them. The CDR3 is made up of 17 amino acids. Germline values: CDR1 LGHDT, CDR2 YNNKEL (reference sequence). CDR3 coding DNA: TGTGCCAGCAGCCAAGAAAGCCTAGCGCCCTCCTACAATGAGCAGTTCTTC. This encodes CASSQESLAPSYNEQFF.

This clonotype came up a few times. This chain connects TRBV20-1 to TRBJ1-2; tentative D call: TRBD1 (6 bases). V gave up 3 bases and J gave up 0 bases, with 14 bases separating them. The germline CDR1 and CDR2 sequences are DFQATT and SNEGSKA (reference sequence). The CDR3 is 15 residues long. CDR3 sequence reads: CSARSMTGTNYGYTF. As DNA, the CDR3 is TGCAGTGCTAGGTCGATGACAGGCACTAACTATGGCTACACCTTC.

This clonotype was counted ten times or more. The chain joins TRBV20-1 to TRBJ2-5; 12 bases are a match to TRBD2. CDR1 is DFQATT and CDR2 is SNEGSKA in the germline V gene (reference sequence). The CDR3 consists of 13 residues. With V trimmed by 4 bases and J by 4 bases, 1 base remained unmatched. CDR3 nucleotide sequence: TGCAGTGCTACTAGCGGGGGGGCAGAGACCCAGTACTTC. Residues: CSATSGGAETQYF.

Ten or more counts support this clonotype. The gene calls are TRBV20-1 and TRBJ2-7, with D unresolved. V was trimmed by 2 bases and J by 3 bases, leaving 14 bases between them. Looked up from germline, CDR1 is DFQATT and CDR2 is SNEGSKA (reference sequence). The CDR3 totals 14 residues. In DNA form, the CDR3 reads TGCAGTGCTAGAAAGGCTAGGGTCTTCTACGAGCAGTACTTC. It is translated as CSARKARVFYEQYF.

The chain links TRBV7-9 to TRBJ1-2, with 7 bases identical to TRBD1. Per germline, CDR1 SEHNR and CDR2 FQNEAQ (reference sequence). V gave up 4 bases and J gave up 4 bases; unmatched junction bases: 9. This CDR3 has 15 amino acids. CDR3 DNA: TGTGCCAGCAGCTCCGGGACAGCCTCTATCTATGGCTACACCTTC. Translation gives CASSSGTASIYGYTF.